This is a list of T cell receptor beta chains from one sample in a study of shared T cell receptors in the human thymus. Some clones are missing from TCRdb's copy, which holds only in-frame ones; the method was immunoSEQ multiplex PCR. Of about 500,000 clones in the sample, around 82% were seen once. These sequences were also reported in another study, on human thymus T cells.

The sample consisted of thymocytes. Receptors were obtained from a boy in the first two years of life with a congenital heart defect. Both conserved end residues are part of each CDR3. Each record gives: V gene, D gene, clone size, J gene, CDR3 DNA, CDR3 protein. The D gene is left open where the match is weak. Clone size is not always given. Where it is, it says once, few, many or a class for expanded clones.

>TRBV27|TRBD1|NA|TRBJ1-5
TGTGCCAGCAGTTTATTCCCCGGACAGGGCTATCAGCCCCAGCATTTT
CASSLFPGQGYQPQHF
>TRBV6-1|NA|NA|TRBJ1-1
TGTGCCAGCAGTGAAATGGGAGGGACCTTCACTGAAGCTTTCTTT
CASSEMGGTFTEAFF
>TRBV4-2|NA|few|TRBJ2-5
TGTGCCAGCAGCCAAGAGTCGGGGAATGAGACCCAGTACTTC
CASSQESGNETQYF
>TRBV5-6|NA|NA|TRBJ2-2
TGTGCCAGCAGCTTGGGAGAGTCGGGTTTTGCCGGGGAGCTGTTTTTT
CASSLGESGFAGELFF
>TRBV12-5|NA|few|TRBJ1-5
TGTGCTAGTGGTTTGACGCCCTACAGGAAGGATCAGCCCCAGCATTTT
CASGLTPYRKDQPQHF
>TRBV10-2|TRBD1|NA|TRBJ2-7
TGCGCCAGCAGTGAGTCATTCGGGACAGGCCCCCCTAGCTCCTACGAGCAGTACTTC
CASSESFGTGPPSSYEQYF
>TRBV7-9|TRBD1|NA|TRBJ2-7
TGTGCCAGCAGCTTAGTAAGGACAGGGGGCGAAGAGTACGAGCAGTACTTC
CASSLVRTGGEEYEQYF
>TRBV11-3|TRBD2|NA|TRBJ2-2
TGTGCCAGCAGCTTGGGAGAAGCGGGAGGGCCGGGTACCGGGGAGCTGTTTTTT
CASSLGEAGGPGTGELFF
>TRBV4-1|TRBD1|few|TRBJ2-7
TGCGCCAGCAGCCAAGATGGGACAGGGTCCTACGAGCAGTACTTC
CASSQDGTGSYEQYF
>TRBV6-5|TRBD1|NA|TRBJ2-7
TGTGCCAGCACCCATCGGACAGGGGTGGACGAGCAGTACTTC
CASTHRTGVDEQYF
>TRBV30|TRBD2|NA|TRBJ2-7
TGTGCCTGGAGACCCCATACCGGGACTAGCGGATACGAGCAGTACTTC
CAWRPHTGTSGYEQYF
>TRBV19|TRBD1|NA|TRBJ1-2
TGTGCCAGTAGATTCGACAGGGAGTATGGCTACACCTTC
CASRFDREYGYTF
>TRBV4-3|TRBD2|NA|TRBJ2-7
TGCGCCAGCAGCCAAGTAGTTATTAGCGGGAGGGCCTACCACGAGCAGTACTTC
CASSQVVISGRAYHEQYF
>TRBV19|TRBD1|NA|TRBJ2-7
TGTGCCAGCGGGACAGGTGGGGACTACGAGCAGTACTTC
CASGTGGDYEQYF
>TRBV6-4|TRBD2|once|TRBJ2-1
TGTGCCAGCAGTGACTGGGGACTAGCGGGAGGTGAGCAGTTCTTC
CASSDWGLAGGEQFF
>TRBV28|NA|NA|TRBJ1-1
TGTGCCAGCAGTTCCCACCGGACAGACCCAGAAGGCACTGAAGCTTTCTTT
CASSSHRTDPEGTEAFF
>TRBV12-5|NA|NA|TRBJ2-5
TGTGCTAGTGGGGATAGTCAAGCTAGCGTACAAGAGACCCAGTACTTC
CASGDSQASVQETQYF